This is a list of T cell receptor beta chains from one sample in a study of identical twins. TCRdb called the 5' RACE reads again in MiXCR, with one record for every CDR3 protein. The repertoire holds roughly 480,000 distinct CDR3 sequences, with 20% to 25% as singletons. The same data also went into a second study, on T cells expressing NK-cell markers.

The sequencing sample was made of CD4+ T cells sorted from blood. These receptors were collected from a woman aged 18-29 years in good health. Both conserved end residues are part of each CDR3. D genes are given only for firm matches. Clone size is not always given. Where it is, it says once, few, many or a class for expanded clones.

D gene,clone size,J gene,V gene,CDR3 protein,CDR3 DNA
.,few,TRBJ2-7,TRBV12-3/TRBV12-4,CASKSGPYEQYF,TGTGCCAGCAAAAGTGGTCCCTACGAGCAGTACTTC
.,.,TRBJ2-3,TRBV12-3/TRBV12-4,CASSLREDTDTQYF,TGTGCCAGCAGTTTGAGGGAGGACACAGATACGCAGTATTTT
.,few,TRBJ2-7,TRBV3-1,CASSQDFGTWSWQYF,TGTGCCAGCAGCCAAGATTTTGGGACTTGGTCGTGGCAGTACTTC
.,.,TRBJ1-5,TRBV27,CASRRQGLNQPQHF,TGTGCCAGCCGGCGGCAGGGACTAAATCAGCCCCAGCATTTT
.,few,TRBJ2-3,TRBV20-1,CSATEADSSTDTQYF,TGCAGTGCCACGGAGGCAGACTCTAGCACAGATACGCAGTATTTT
.,.,TRBJ1-5,TRBV5-4,CASSGGDAGEPQHF,TGTGCCAGCAGTGGGGGGGATGCCGGGGAGCCCCAGCATTTT
.,few,TRBJ2-7,TRBV10-3,CAIRGAPDNYEQYF,TGTGCCATCAGGGGGGCCCCGGACAACTACGAGCAGTACTTC
.,.,TRBJ1-3,TRBV29-1,CSVGSGNTIYF,TGCAGCGTTGGCTCTGGAAACACCATATATTTT
.,.,TRBJ1-2,TRBV29-1,CSVGASGGRYGYTF,TGCAGCGTTGGTGCGTCTGGGGGACGCTATGGCTACACCTTC
TRBD2,few,TRBJ2-7,TRBV7-9,CASSKAGGLHYEQYF,TGTGCCAGCAGCAAAGCGGGAGGGCTGCACTACGAGCAGTACTTC
.,.,TRBJ1-1,TRBV30,CAWSTQGNTEAFF,TGTGCCTGGAGTACGCAGGGGAACACTGAAGCTTTCTTT
TRBD2,.,TRBJ2-2,TRBV6-2/TRBV6-3,CASSYIGTRRGELFF,TGTGCCAGCAGTTACATAGGGACTAGACGCGGGGAGCTGTTTTTT
TRBD2,.,TRBJ2-3,TRBV20-1,CSAPRVAGESDTQYF,TGCAGTGCGCCTCGTGTAGCGGGAGAGTCAGATACGCAGTATTTT
.,few,TRBJ2-3,TRBV5-1,CASSSEGADTQYF,TGCGCCAGCAGCTCCGAAGGGGCAGATACGCAGTATTTT
TRBD2,.,TRBJ2-5,TRBV6-1,CASRIAGGWETLYF,TGTGCCAGCAGAATCGCGGGAGGGTGGGAGACCCTGTACTTC
TRBD1,.,TRBJ2-2,TRBV20-1,CSARRTGPTGELFF,TGCAGTGCTAGACGGACAGGGCCCACCGGGGAGCTGTTTTTT
.,few,TRBJ2-1,TRBV6-2/TRBV6-3,CASSYSVEQFF,TGTGCCAGCAGTTACTCGGTTGAGCAGTTCTTC
TRBD2,.,TRBJ2-5,TRBV20-1,CSAGGGDQETQYF,TGCAGTGCCGGCGGGGGGGACCAAGAGACCCAGTACTTC
TRBD1,many,TRBJ2-1,TRBV5-1,CASSLHTGVGSYNEQFF,TGCGCCAGCAGCTTGCACACAGGGGTAGGCTCCTACAATGAGCAGTTCTTC
TRBD2,.,TRBJ2-5,TRBV3-1,CASSQSHSGSKETQYF,TGTGCCAGCAGCCAATCGCACAGCGGGAGCAAAGAGACCCAGTACTTC
TRBD2,few,TRBJ2-7,TRBV4-3,CASSPRVGLAGNEQYF,TGCGCCAGCAGCCCACGCGTGGGACTAGCGGGTAACGAGCAGTACTTC
TRBD2,.,TRBJ2-7,TRBV7-2,CASSLTTSGVSRQYF,TGTGCCAGCAGCTTAACGACTAGCGGAGTTTCGAGGCAGTACTTC
TRBD2,.,TRBJ2-1,TRBV2,CASSGWTSGGASYNEQFF,TGTGCCAGCAGTGGGTGGACTAGCGGGGGGGCCTCCTACAATGAGCAGTTCTTC
TRBD1,few,TRBJ1-4,TRBV7-6,CASSLETGGEKLFF,TGTGCCAGCAGCTTAGAGACAGGGGGTGAAAAACTGTTTTTT
TRBD2,.,TRBJ2-4,TRBV4-1,CASSPMGLAGSIAKNIQYF,TGCGCCAGCAGCCCAATGGGACTAGCGGGTTCCATAGCCAAAAACATTCAGTACTTC
TRBD2,.,TRBJ2-1,TRBV29-1,CSVELIAGGYNEQFF,TGCAGCGTTGAATTGATAGCGGGGGGTTACAATGAGCAGTTCTTC
.,.,TRBJ2-3,TRBV20-1,CSASLRGGTQYF,TGCAGTGCTTCCCTGCGTGGAGGGACGCAGTATTTT
.,.,TRBJ2-1,TRBV20-1,CSARAGSDNEQFF,TGCAGTGCTAGGGCTGGGTCGGACAATGAGCAGTTCTTC
TRBD1,.,TRBJ1-1,TRBV12-5,CASAVDRAKEAFF,TGTGCTAGTGCGGTGGACAGGGCCAAGGAAGCTTTCTTT
.,.,TRBJ2-3,TRBV4-1,CASSRAVGDTQYF,TGCGCCAGCAGCCGCGCTGTTGGTGATACGCAGTATTTT
.,.,TRBJ1-1,TRBV5-1,CASSLAGGPAFF,TGCGCCAGCAGCTTGGCCGGGGGGCCGGCTTTCTTT
.,.,TRBJ2-7,TRBV11-1,CASTPGTGLEQYF,TGTGCCAGCACTCCGGGGACGGGCCTGGAGCAGTACTTC
.,few,TRBJ2-7,TRBV29-1,CSVEDPLGTKDKQYF,TGCAGCGTTGAAGATCCTTTGGGGACAAAGGACAAGCAGTACTTC
TRBD1,many,TRBJ2-4,TRBV6-5,CASSYGTGAKNIQYF,TGTGCCAGCAGTTATGGGACAGGGGCCAAAAACATTCAGTACTTC
TRBD2,.,TRBJ2-7,TRBV11-3,CASSSRLAGGSYEQYF,TGTGCCAGCAGCTCCCGACTAGCGGGGGGATCCTACGAGCAGTACTTC
.,.,TRBJ2-6,TRBV18,CASSPIRNRETSGANVLTF,TGTGCCAGCTCACCAATTAGGAACAGGGAGACCTCTGGGGCCAACGTCCTGACTTTC
.,few,TRBJ2-6,TRBV20-1,CSARDRGGANVLTF,TGCAGTGCTAGAGATCGTGGAGGGGCCAACGTCCTGACTTTC
.,few,TRBJ2-1,TRBV24-1,CATRGAGGNEQFF,TGTGCCACCCGAGGAGCAGGGGGGAATGAGCAGTTCTTC
.,.,TRBJ1-5,TRBV10-3,CAHRDGNQPQHF,TGTGCCCATAGGGACGGAAATCAGCCCCAGCATTTT
.,.,TRBJ1-1,TRBV5-1,CASSGGGNMNTEAFF,TGCGCCAGCAGCGGTGGAGGGAACATGAACACTGAAGCTTTCTTT
TRBD1,.,TRBJ1-1,TRBV20-1,CSARDRDRANTEAFF,TGCAGTGCTAGAGATAGGGACAGGGCTAACACTGAAGCTTTCTTT
TRBD2,.,TRBJ2-1,TRBV7-9,CASSFRREGLFF,TGTGCCAGCAGCTTCCGAAGGGAGGGGTTGTTCTTC
TRBD1,.,TRBJ1-1,TRBV5-1,CASCGQGAGNTEAFF,TGCGCCAGCTGCGGACAGGGGGCGGGGAACACTGAAGCTTTCTTT
TRBD2,.,TRBJ2-1,TRBV5-6,CASTGTSGMSEQFF,TGTGCCAGTACCGGGACTAGCGGGATGTCTGAGCAGTTCTTC
TRBD1,few,TRBJ2-1,TRBV14,CASSQDPGTVLREQFF,TGTGCCAGCAGCCAAGATCCGGGGACAGTATTACGTGAGCAGTTCTTC
.,few,TRBJ2-1,TRBV10-3,CAISGRQSSYNEQFF,TGTGCCATCAGTGGGAGACAGAGCTCCTACAATGAGCAGTTCTTC
TRBD2,.,TRBJ2-1,TRBV20-1,CSAKAGAPSYNEQFF,TGCAGTGCAAAAGCGGGAGCCCCCTCCTACAATGAGCAGTTCTTC
.,few,TRBJ2-3,TRBV6-5,CASSYSPSGSTDTQYF,TGTGCCAGCAGTTACTCCCCAAGCGGGAGCACAGATACGCAGTATTTT
.,.,TRBJ2-1,TRBV27,CASTLGGAGLFNEQFF,TGTGCCAGCACCTTGGGTGGGGCAGGGTTGTTCAATGAGCAGTTCTTC
.,many,TRBJ1-5,TRBV29-1,CSVRGGFNQPQHF,TGCAGCGTAAGGGGGGGATTCAATCAGCCCCAGCATTTT
.,few,TRBJ2-4,TRBV29-1,CSVGVGKGNIQYF,TGCAGCGTTGGAGTGGGGAAGGGAAACATTCAGTACTTC
.,few,TRBJ2-7,TRBV20-1,CSARKDMLYEQYF,TGCAGTGCTAGGAAGGACATGCTCTACGAGCAGTACTTC
.,few,TRBJ2-6,TRBV15,CATSRGNTGANVLTF,TGTGCCACCAGCAGGGGTAACACTGGGGCCAACGTCCTGACTTTC